Listed below are T cell receptor beta chains from one sample, sequenced in a study of PD-1 blockade in classical Hodgkin lymphoma. Measured with immunoSEQ multiplex PCR; TCRdb has only the in-frame clones, and not every one. In the table there are 40,000 to 45,000 clones, around 80% of which are singletons. The sample here was peripheral blood mononuclear cells (PBMCs), taken at baseline. The source of these receptors is a human donor with classical Hodgkin lymphoma. The CDR3 runs from the conserved cysteine through the conserved F or W. A D gene is named only where the DNA matches it firmly. The size of a clone is reported for some rows only, either as once, few or many, or as a class for expanded clones.

J gene | D gene | clone size | V gene | CDR3 protein | CDR3 DNA
TRBJ2-3 | NA | NA | TRBV25-1 | CASSEYGSSDTQYF | TGTGCCAGCAGTGAATATGGCAGCTCAGATACGCAGTATTTT
TRBJ1-4 | NA | NA | TRBV18 | CASSQFPVGNEKLFF | TGTGCCAGCTCTCAATTTCCGGTTGGTAATGAAAAACTGTTTTTT
TRBJ2-1 | NA | NA | TRBV7-6 | CASSRDSDSYNEQFF | TGTGCCAGCAGCAGAGACAGCGACTCCTACAATGAGCAGTTCTTC
TRBJ2-2 | NA | NA | TRBV7-2 | CASSSYSGRQEELFF | TGTGCCAGCAGCTCGTACTCGGGACGGCAGGAGGAGCTGTTTTTT
TRBJ1-2 | TRBD1 | NA | TRBV14 | CASSQQDRAGYGYTF | TGTGCCAGCAGCCAGCAGGACAGGGCAGGCTATGGCTACACCTTC
TRBJ2-5 | TRBD2 | NA | TRBV7-7 | CASSKERGGLETQYF | TGTGCCAGCAGCAAAGAGCGGGGGGGCCTCGAGACCCAGTACTTC
TRBJ2-3 | NA | NA | TRBV2 | CASSGILWTATGDTQYF | TGTGCCAGCAGTGGGATTCTTTGGACTGCCACTGGGGATACGCAGTATTTT
TRBJ1-3 | NA | NA | TRBV5-1 | CASSLSYAGAGNTIYF | TGCGCCAGCAGCTTGTCCTACGCCGGGGCTGGAAACACCATATATTTT
TRBJ2-3 | NA | once | TRBV7-9 | CASSSPGAGGPDTQYF | TGTGCCAGCAGCTCCCCCGGAGCGGGCGGCCCAGATACGCAGTATTTT
TRBJ1-3 | NA | NA | TRBV7-2 | CASSQQPTGFSGNTIYF | TGTGCCAGCAGCCAACAACCGACAGGCTTCTCTGGAAACACCATATATTTT
TRBJ1-3 | NA | NA | TRBV5-1 | CASSLDPGAYNSGNTIYF | TGCGCCAGCAGCTTAGACCCCGGGGCTTACAACTCTGGAAACACCATATATTTT
TRBJ1-2 | TRBD1 | NA | TRBV5-1 | CASSPQGEDGYTF | TGCGCCAGCAGCCCTCAGGGGGAGGATGGCTACACCTTC
TRBJ2-4 | NA | NA | TRBV14 | CASSPTRSEDYRGEAKNIQYF | TGTGCCAGCAGCCCGACAAGATCCGAGGACTATAGAGGGGAAGCCAAAAACATTCAGTACTTC
TRBJ1-6 | TRBD1 | NA | TRBV7-9 | CASSAGQGNSPLHF | TGTGCCAGCAGCGCGGGACAGGGGAATTCACCCCTCCACTTT
TRBJ1-3 | NA | NA | TRBV6-1 | CASSQSGPGNTIYF | TGTGCCAGCAGTCAGTCAGGACCTGGAAACACCATATATTTT
TRBJ2-7 | TRBD1 | NA | TRBV7-6 | CASSLGAGGYEQYF | TGTGCCAGCAGCCTAGGGGCAGGGGGCTACGAGCAGTACTTC
TRBJ1-2 | NA | NA | TRBV21-1 | CASSKIGRGRVYGYTF | TGTGCCAGCAGCAAAATAGGCAGGGGGCGGGTCTATGGCTACACCTTC
TRBJ2-1 | NA | NA | TRBV7-9 | CASSPGAGQSYNEQFF | TGTGCCAGCAGCCCCGGGGCGGGACAGTCCTACAATGAGCAGTTCTTC
TRBJ2-4 | TRBD1 | few | TRBV7-2 | CASSPRQGAWAKNIQYF | TGTGCCAGCAGCCCCCGACAGGGGGCCTGGGCCAAAAACATTCAGTACTTC
TRBJ2-5 | TRBD2 | NA | TRBV6-1 | CASSEAGPRRSGGWGTQYF | TGTGCCAGCAGTGAAGCTGGCCCTCGGCGTAGCGGGGGGTGGGGGACCCAGTACTTC
TRBJ1-2 | TRBD1 | NA | TRBV2 | CASRTGGDYGYTF | TGTGCCAGCAGGACAGGGGGAGACTATGGCTACACCTTC
TRBJ1-3 | TRBD1 | NA | TRBV27 | CASSPPGRQGEKSANTIYF | TGTGCCAGCAGTCCCCCCGGCAGACAGGGAGAGAAGTCTGCGAACACCATATATTTT
TRBJ2-5 | NA | NA | TRBV2 | CASSSRDLLETQYF | TGTGCCAGCAGTTCCCGGGACTTGCTAGAGACCCAGTACTTC
TRBJ2-5 | TRBD2 | NA | TRBV9 | CASSVGLAGIETQYF | TGTGCCAGCAGCGTAGGATTAGCGGGGATAGAGACCCAGTACTTC
TRBJ2-7 | TRBD1 | once | TRBV7-2 | CASSLGQGALYEQYF | TGTGCCAGCAGCTTAGGGCAGGGGGCCCTCTACGAGCAGTACTTC
TRBJ2-5 | NA | NA | TRBV7-8 | CASSPPYIRQANAKETQYF | TGTGCCAGCAGCCCCCCATATATCAGACAGGCGAATGCGAAAGAGACCCAGTACTTC
TRBJ1-3 | TRBD1 | NA | TRBV5-4 | CASSLEGQAFSGNTIYF | TGTGCCAGCAGCTTGGAGGGACAGGCCTTCTCTGGAAACACCATATATTTT
TRBJ1-3 | NA | NA | TRBV6-1 | CASSVVGSSRNTIYF | TGTGCCAGCAGTGTGGTAGGGTCCAGCCGAAACACCATATATTTT
TRBJ2-3 | NA | NA | TRBV5-1 | CASSTTGIEDTQYF | TGCGCCAGCAGCACCACAGGGATTGAAGATACGCAGTATTTT
TRBJ2-4 | NA | NA | TRBV5-1 | CASSQSSRDIQYF | TGCGCCAGCAGCCAAAGTTCACGAGACATTCAGTACTTC
TRBJ2-7 | NA | few | TRBV4-2 | CASSQGFRAEQYF | TGTGCCAGCAGCCAAGGGTTTCGTGCCGAGCAGTACTTC
TRBJ1-2 | NA | NA | TRBV15 | CATSRSEGYGYTF | TGTGCCACCAGCAGATCCGAGGGCTATGGCTACACCTTC
TRBJ2-1 | TRBD2 | NA | TRBV7-9 | CASSWNPGLAGLRDEQFF | TGTGCCAGCAGCTGGAATCCGGGACTAGCGGGGTTAAGAGATGAGCAGTTCTTC
TRBJ2-5 | NA | NA | TRBV6-5 | CASSYSTGKETQYF | TGTGCCAGCAGTTACTCAACAGGAAAAGAGACCCAGTACTTC
TRBJ1-4 | NA | few | TRBV11-2 | CASSLSGEKLFF | TGTGCCAGCAGCTTAAGTGGAGAAAAACTGTTTTTT
TRBJ1-2 | TRBD1 | NA | TRBV27 | CASTLAGTGGYGYTF | TGTGCCAGCACCCTAGCCGGGACAGGAGGCTATGGCTACACCTTC
TRBJ1-5 | NA | NA | TRBV2 | CASSEERRNQPQHF | TGTGCCAGCAGTGAAGAGCGGAGAAATCAGCCCCAGCATTTT
TRBJ1-4 | NA | NA | TRBV6-5 | CASSYRGEGGEKLFF | TGTGCCAGCAGTTACAGGGGGGAAGGAGGGGAAAAACTGTTTTTT